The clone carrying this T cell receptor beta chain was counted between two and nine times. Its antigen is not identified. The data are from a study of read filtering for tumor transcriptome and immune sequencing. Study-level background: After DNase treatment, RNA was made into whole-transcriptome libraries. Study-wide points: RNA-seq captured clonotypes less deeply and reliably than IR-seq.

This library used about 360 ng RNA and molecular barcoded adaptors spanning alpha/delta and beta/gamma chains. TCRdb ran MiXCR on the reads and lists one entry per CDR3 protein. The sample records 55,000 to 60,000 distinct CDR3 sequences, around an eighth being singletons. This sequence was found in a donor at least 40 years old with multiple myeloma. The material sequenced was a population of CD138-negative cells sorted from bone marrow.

The CDR3 region has the DNA TGTGCCAGCACTAACGTGGGAAACGAGCAGTACTTC. It encodes CASTNVGNEQYF. The rearrangement links TRBV25-1 to TRBJ2-7; unclear D gene. The CDR3 is 12 residues long. Trimming removed 7 bases from V and 5 bases from J, with 12 bases in between. Germline loops: CDR1 MGHDK, CDR2 SYGVNS.